One and the same sample provided the 29 T cell receptor beta chains below, sequenced in a study of shared clonotypes between healthy human individuals. Some clones are missing from TCRdb's copy, which holds only in-frame ones; the method was immunoSEQ multiplex PCR. This table holds 1.5 million to 2.5 million clones, approximately 94% found once. CD45RO-negative cells were positively selected for CCR7, leaving out terminally differentiated effector memory CD45RA+ cells. Sequencing was performed on naive CD8+ T cells sorted from blood. All receptors come from a man aged 18-30 years in good health.

This rearrangement joins TRBV9 to TRBJ2-7; D call uncertain. The CDR3 covers 16 residues. Per germline, CDR1 SGDLS and CDR2 YYNGEE. V lost 3 bases, J lost 3 bases, and 19 bases lay in between. The CDR3 protein is CASSAPTRRKFYEQYF. The CDR3 DNA follows: TGTGCCAGCAGCGCGCCTACAAGGAGAAAATTCTACGAGCAGTACTTC.

The chain links TRBV9 to TRBJ2-1; the match to TRBD2 covers 10 bases. Unmatched junction bases numbered 3, after V lost 4 bases and J lost 2 bases. The CDR3 is 15 residues long. In germline, CDR1 is SGDLS, CDR2 YYNGEE. The CDR3 protein is CASSPGTSAYNEQFF. Here the CDR3 DNA reads TGTGCCAGCAGCCCGGGGACTAGCGCCTACAATGAGCAGTTCTTC.

The chain employs TRBV29-1 and TRBJ2-1; 9 bases are a match to TRBD2. The V gene end was trimmed by 5 bases and the J gene end by 1 base; junction bases not matched to a gene: 6. This CDR3 has 15 amino acids. Germline V gives CDR1 SQVTM, CDR2 ANQGSEA. The CDR3 bases are TGCAGCGTTCCTACTAGCGGGTTATCCTACAATGAGCAGTTCTTC. This encodes CSVPTSGLSYNEQFF.

The J gene is TRBJ1-5, the V gene TRBV6-5; TRBD1 agrees at 8 bases. Germline assignment: CDR1 MNHEY and CDR2 SVGAGI. Trimming removed 2 bases from V and 9 bases from J; junction bases left unmatched: 6. The CDR3 has 14 amino acids. The CDR3 DNA reads as TGTGCCAGCAGTTACGGGGACAGGCGCCGGCCCCAGCATTTT. Translation gives CASSYGDRRRPQHF.

J is TRBJ1-4 and V is TRBV2, with D unresolved. CDR3 length: 15 residues. The V end lost 7 bases, the J end lost 7 bases, and 19 bases lay between the germline ends. Germline V CDR1 and CDR2: SNHLY, FYNNEI. In nucleotides, the CDR3 is TGTGCCAGCAACGACCTAGGACTCCCGGGTGAAAAACTGTTTTTT. Its translation is CASNDLGLPGEKLFF. The whole variable domain, remainder taken from reference TRBV2 and TRBJ1-4, is EPEVTQTPSHQVTQMGQEVILRCVPISNHLYFYWYRQILGQKVEFLVSFYNNEISEKSEIFDDQFSVERPDGSNFTLKIRSTKLEDSAMYFCASNDLGLPGEKLFFGSGTQLSVL.

The rearrangement links TRBV14 to TRBJ2-7; a possible D gene is TRBD1 (6 bases). The CDR3 has 16 amino acids. CDR1 is SGHDN, CDR2 FVKESK, per germline. Deletions cut 4 bases from V and 0 bases from J, with 16 bases between. CDR3 bases: TGTGCCAGCAGCCGGGGACCCGGACAGTACTCCTACGAGCAGTACTTC. Its protein product is CASSRGPGQYSYEQYF.

The chain uses TRBV7-8 and TRBJ1-6; TRBD1 is a possible D gene (5 bases). This CDR3 has 14 residues. Trimming took off 6 bases at V and 10 bases at J, with 16 bases between the two ends. Germline V lookup: CDR1 SGHVS, CDR2 FQNEAQ. The chain's CDR3 is CASRGEEGGSPLHF. DNA of the CDR3: TGTGCCAGCAGGGGGGAAGAGGGAGGGTCACCCCTCCACTTT.

This clone appeared once. The V gene is TRBV7-9, the J gene TRBJ2-1; possibly TRBD1 for D (5 bases). The V and J ends lost 11 bases and 0 bases respectively, with 20 bases between them. This CDR3 region has 16 residues. CDR1 is SEHNR, CDR2 FQNEAQ, per germline (reference sequence). The CDR3 region has the DNA TGTGCCTGGGCCCCGGTGACAGAGAGCTCCTACAATGAGCAGTTCTTC. Translated, it gives CAWAPVTESSYNEQFF.

This clone has just one count. The chain joins TRBV6-5 to TRBJ2-5, with 11 positions matching TRBD2. The better agreement between TRBJ2-7 and the DNA end casts doubt on the J call. Looked up from germline, CDR1 is MNHEY and CDR2 is SVGAGI. There are 15 residues in the CDR3. CDR3 in amino acids: CASSYSTSGDYEQYF. Here the CDR3 DNA reads TGTGCCAGCAGTTACTCGACTAGCGGGGACTACGAGCAGTACTTC.

This clone is a singleton in its sample. Distinct nucleotide sequences in the sample also encode this CDR3. The chain joins TRBV7-2 to TRBJ1-3, with 7 bases identical to TRBD1. Germline values: CDR1 SGHTA, CDR2 FQGNSA. The V and J ends lost 5 bases and 4 bases, in that order; junction bases with no gene match: 5. The CDR3 is 14 amino acids. The DNA for the CDR3 is TGTGCCAGCAGCCCGGGGACAGACGGAAACACCATATATTTT. Its protein product is CASSPGTDGNTIYF.

The V call is TRBV14, the J call TRBJ2-2; D remains unclear. The CDR3 contains 14 residues. Germline V gene data show CDR1 as SGHDN and CDR2 as FVKESK. Trimming shortened V by 1 base and J by 7 bases, and 10 bases separated the two germline ends. The CDR3 DNA reads as TGTGCCAGCAGCCAAGTTGGGTTGGTCGGGGAGCTGTTTTTT. Protein: CASSQVGLVGELFF.

This chain joins TRBV5-6 and TRBJ2-1; weak D call: TRBD1 (5 bases). Germline V lookup: CDR1 SGHDT, CDR2 YYEEEE. CDR3 length equals 12 residues. V lost 0 bases, J lost 8 bases, and 6 bases lay in between. The CDR3 protein is CASSLARDEQFF. CDR3 coding DNA: TGTGCCAGCAGCTTGGCCAGGGATGAGCAGTTCTTC.

The chain uses TRBV6-1 and TRBJ1-3; possible D gene TRBD1, 5 bases. Germline-derived CDR1 and CDR2 are MNHNS and SASEGT. The CDR3 sequence is 15 residues long. V was pared by 3 bases and J by 0 bases, with 9 bases between. In DNA form, the CDR3 reads TGTGCCAGCAGTGAGGGGGTTCACTCTGGAAACACCATATATTTT. Residues: CASSEGVHSGNTIYF.

The chain joins TRBV7-9 to TRBJ2-1; the D gene could be TRBD1 or TRBD2 (6 bases each). Per the germline V gene, CDR1 is SEHNR and CDR2 is FQNEAQ (reference sequence). V dropped 2 bases and J dropped 8 bases, with 22 bases sitting between them. The CDR3 sequence is 17 residues long. The chain's CDR3 is CASSLIPVGGRSDEQFF. In nucleotides, the CDR3 is TGTGCCAGCAGCTTAATCCCGGTAGGGGGGAGGTCGGATGAGCAGTTCTTC.

V and J are TRBV7-9 and TRBJ2-2; weak D call: TRBD2 (6 bases). V lost 3 bases and J 1 base, leaving 6 bases between the germline ends. Germline V gives CDR1 SEHNR, CDR2 FQNEAQ (reference sequence). The CDR3 runs to 14 residues. This chain's CDR3 is CASSLGLNTGELFF. The DNA of the CDR3 is TGTGCCAGCAGCTTGGGACTGAACACCGGGGAGCTGTTTTTT.

This clone was counted many times. The chain has TRBV27 and TRBJ2-6, with a possible D match to TRBD1 (6 bases). Germline CDR1 reads MNHEY; CDR2 reads SMNVEV (reference sequence). V was cut by 0 bases and J by 2 bases, with 8 bases left in between. The CDR3 covers 16 residues. The CDR3 nucleotides are TGTGCCAGCAGTTTATCGGGGGCAGCTGGGGCCAACGTCCTGACTTTC. Its translation: CASSLSGAAGANVLTF.

The rearrangement uses TRBV9 and TRBJ2-3, with D possibly being TRBD2 (6 bases). This CDR3 is built from 13 residues. Trimming removed 1 base at V and 5 bases at J, with 8 bases between. Germline V gene lookup returns CDR1 SGDLS and CDR2 YYNGEE. CDR3 DNA sequence: TGTGCCAGCAGCGTATGGGGGGAAGATACGCAGTATTTT. Protein product: CASSVWGEDTQYF. Full variable domain (outside the CDR3, taken from reference TRBV9 and TRBJ2-3): DSGVTQTPKHLITATGQRVTLRCSPRSGDLSVYWYQQSLDQGLQFLIQYYNGEERAKGNILERFSAQQFPDLHSELNLSSLELGDSALYFCASSVWGEDTQYFGPGTRLTVL.

The chain uses TRBV29-1 and TRBJ2-1; 7 bases agree with TRBD2. CDR3 length: 13 residues. Germline assignment: CDR1 SQVTM and CDR2 ANQGSEA. Germline trimming cut 7 bases from V and 6 bases from J; bases unmatched to any gene: 9. In nucleotides, the CDR3 is TGCAGCGCCCTTCCCGGCGGGGGCAATGAGCAGTTCTTC. It is translated as CSALPGGGNEQFF.

This chain uses TRBV7-8 with TRBJ1-5, with D unclear. This CDR3 comprises 15 residues. V was pared by 3 bases and J by 0 bases, with 9 bases between. CDR1 and CDR2 from the germline V gene are SGHVS and FQNEAQ. The DNA for the CDR3 is TGTGCCAGCAGCTTCGGACCTAATAGCAATCAGCCCCAGCATTTT. It yields the protein CASSFGPNSNQPQHF.

The V and J genes are TRBV19 and TRBJ2-7, with TRBD2 as a possible D gene (5 bases). Germline V gives CDR1 LNHDA, CDR2 SQIVND (reference sequence). Trimming removed 6 bases from V and 4 bases from J, with 22 bases in between. The CDR3 loop spans 16 amino acids. CDR3 sequence (DNA): TGTGCCAGTAGCCTTCTAGCATCCCCTCGTCTATACGAGCAGTACTTC. Protein: CASSLLASPRLYEQYF.

This clone was picked up one time. The rearrangement links TRBV5-1 to TRBJ2-2, with D tentatively TRBD2 (5 bases). The CDR3 extends over 15 amino acids. The V end was cut by 1 base, the J end by 3 bases, with 10 bases between. The germline V gene encodes CDR1 SGHRS and CDR2 YFSETQ. For the CDR3, the DNA is TGCGCCAGCAGCTTGTTATCCGGGGACACCGGGGAGCTGTTTTTT. Translated: CASSLLSGDTGELFF.

The CDR3 DNA is TGTGCCATCAGTGAGTCATTGGACAGGGTCTTGGGTCAGCCCCAGCATTTT. The encoded protein is CAISESLDRVLGQPQHF. V and J are TRBV10-3 and TRBJ1-5, with 8 bases matching TRBD1. The junction had 10 bases not matched to a gene; V was cut back by 0 bases and J by 6 bases. Germline V gene sequence: CDR1 ENHRY, CDR2 SYGVKD. This CDR3 region has 17 residues.

The rearrangement joins TRBV7-9 to TRBJ1-2; possible D gene TRBD1, 6 bases. The CDR3 is made up of 16 amino acids. V was cut by 8 bases and J by 3 bases, with 22 bases left in between. CDR1 is SEHNR and CDR2 is FQNEAQ in the germline V gene (reference sequence). Here the CDR3 DNA reads TGTGCCAGCCATACAGGGACGGGAGGTTTTGACTATGGCTACACCTTC. Translation: CASHTGTGGFDYGYTF. Using reference TRBV7-9 and TRBJ1-2 for the parts outside the CDR3, the full variable domain is DTGVSQNPRHKITKRGQNVTFRCDPISEHNRLYWYRQTLGQGPEFLTYFQNEAQLEKSRLLSDRFSAERPKGSFSTLEIQRTEQGDSAMYLCASHTGTGGFDYGYTFGSGTRLTVV.

This clone was seen more than once but under ten times. Other DNA sequences in the same sample also yield this CDR3. The rearrangement links TRBV13 to TRBJ2-7; D is unclear. Germline-derived CDR1 and CDR2 are PRHDT and FYEKMQ (reference sequence). This CDR3 comprises 11 residues. V was pared by 5 bases and J by 3 bases, with 5 bases between. In nucleotides, the CDR3 is TGTGCCAGCAGCCCCGGCTACGAGCAGTACTTC. Translation: CASSPGYEQYF. The whole variable domain, remainder taken from reference TRBV13 and TRBJ2-7, is AAGVIQSPRHLIKEKRETATLKCYPIPRHDTVYWYQQGPGQDPQFLISFYEKMQSDKGSIPDRFSAQQFSDYHSELNMSSLELGDSALYFCASSPGYEQYFGPGTRLTVT.

This clone was observed once. The V call is TRBV10-3, the J call TRBJ2-3; D is tentatively TRBD1 or TRBD2 (6 bases each). Germline CDR1 and CDR2: ENHRY and SYGVKD. V shed 10 bases and J shed 3 bases, with 17 bases lying between them. The CDR3 covers 14 residues. The chain's CDR3 is CATKSRGETDTQYF. CDR3 DNA sequence: TGTGCCACCAAGTCAAGGGGGGAGACAGATACGCAGTATTTT.

The genes are TRBV5-5 and TRBJ2-1; D possibly corresponds to TRBD2 (6 bases). The CDR3 is made up of 17 amino acids. In germline, CDR1 is SGHKS, CDR2 YYEKEE (reference sequence). Trimming left V 2 bases short and J 0 bases short, with 15 bases between. CDR3 nucleotides: TGTGCCAGCAGCTTATTTATTGCGGGGAGCTCCTACAATGAGCAGTTCTTC. Its protein product is CASSLFIAGSSYNEQFF.

The chain is built from TRBV7-2 and TRBJ2-7; 8 bases fit TRBD2. This CDR3 contains 15 residues. Germline CDR1 is SGHTA and CDR2 is FQGNSA. Trimming cost V 4 bases and J 2 bases; bases outside gene matches: 7. CDR3 bases: TGTGCCAGCAGCTCTTGGGGCGGGGGGACCTACGAGCAGTACTTC. Its protein product is CASSSWGGGTYEQYF.

CDR3 protein: CASSLVKGAGETQYF. CDR3 sequence (DNA): TGTGCCAGCAGCTTAGTTAAGGGGGCCGGGGAGACCCAGTACTTC. The chain carries TRBV13 and TRBJ2-5, with 7 bases fitting TRBD1. The V gene end was trimmed by 1 base and the J gene end by 5 bases; junction bases not matched to a gene: 7. This CDR3 is 15 amino acids long. The germline V gene has CDR1 PRHDT and CDR2 FYEKMQ (reference sequence).

The rearrangement joins TRBV10-3 to TRBJ1-2; the D gene is possibly TRBD1 (6 bases). The CDR3 runs to 15 residues. Germline V gives CDR1 ENHRY, CDR2 SYGVKD. V lost 3 bases and J 0 bases, leaving 11 bases between the germline ends. CDR3 loop: CAISDKGGANYGYTF. In nucleotides, the CDR3 is TGTGCCATCAGTGACAAGGGGGGCGCTAACTATGGCTACACCTTC.